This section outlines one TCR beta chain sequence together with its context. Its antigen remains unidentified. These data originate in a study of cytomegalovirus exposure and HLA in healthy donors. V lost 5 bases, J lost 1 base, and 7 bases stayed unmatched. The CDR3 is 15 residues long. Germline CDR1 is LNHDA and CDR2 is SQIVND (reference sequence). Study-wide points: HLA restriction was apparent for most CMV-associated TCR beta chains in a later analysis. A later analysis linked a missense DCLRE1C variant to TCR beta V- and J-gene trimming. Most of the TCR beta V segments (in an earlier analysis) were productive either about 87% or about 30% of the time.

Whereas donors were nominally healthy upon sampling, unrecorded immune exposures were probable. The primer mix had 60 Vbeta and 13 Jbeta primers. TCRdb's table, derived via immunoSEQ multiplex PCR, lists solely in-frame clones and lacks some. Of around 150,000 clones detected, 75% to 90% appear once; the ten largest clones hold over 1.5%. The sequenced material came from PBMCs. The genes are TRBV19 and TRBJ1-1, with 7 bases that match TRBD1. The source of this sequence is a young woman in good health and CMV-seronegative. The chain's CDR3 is CASSLGTVTNTEAFF. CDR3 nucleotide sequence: TGTGCCAGTAGTCTAGGGACAGTTACGAACACTGAAGCTTTCTTT.